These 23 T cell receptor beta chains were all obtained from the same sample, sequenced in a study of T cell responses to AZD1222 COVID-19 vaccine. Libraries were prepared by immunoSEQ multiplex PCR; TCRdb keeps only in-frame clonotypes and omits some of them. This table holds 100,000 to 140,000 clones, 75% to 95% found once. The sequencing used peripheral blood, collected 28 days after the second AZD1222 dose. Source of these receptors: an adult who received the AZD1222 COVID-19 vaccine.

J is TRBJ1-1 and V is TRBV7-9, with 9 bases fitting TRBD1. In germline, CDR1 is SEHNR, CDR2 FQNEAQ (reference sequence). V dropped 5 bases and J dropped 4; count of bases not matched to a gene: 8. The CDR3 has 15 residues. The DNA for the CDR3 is TGTGCCAGCAGCAAGGGACAGGGAGGAATCACTGAAGCTTTCTTT. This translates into CASSKGQGGITEAFF.

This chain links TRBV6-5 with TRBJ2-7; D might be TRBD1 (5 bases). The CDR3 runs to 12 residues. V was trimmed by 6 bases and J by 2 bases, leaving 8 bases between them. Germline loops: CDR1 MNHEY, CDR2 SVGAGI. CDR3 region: CASRQGTYEQYF. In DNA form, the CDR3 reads TGTGCCAGCAGGCAGGGAACCTACGAGCAGTACTTC.

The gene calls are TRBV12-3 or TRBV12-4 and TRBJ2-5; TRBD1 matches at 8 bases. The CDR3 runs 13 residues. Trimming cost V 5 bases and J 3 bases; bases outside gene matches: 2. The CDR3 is CASSPTGEETQYF. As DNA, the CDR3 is TGTGCCAGCAGTCCGACAGGGGAAGAGACCCAGTACTTC.

The CDR3 nucleotides are TGTGCCAGCAGCCCCCCGGACAGGGCCTATGGCTACACCTTC. Protein sequence: CASSPPDRAYGYTF. The V and J genes are TRBV9 and TRBJ1-2; 8 nucleotides agree with TRBD1. The germline CDR1 and CDR2 sequences are SGDLS and YYNGEE. The CDR3 sequence is 14 residues long. V was clipped by 4 bases and J by 4 bases; unmatched bases: 6.

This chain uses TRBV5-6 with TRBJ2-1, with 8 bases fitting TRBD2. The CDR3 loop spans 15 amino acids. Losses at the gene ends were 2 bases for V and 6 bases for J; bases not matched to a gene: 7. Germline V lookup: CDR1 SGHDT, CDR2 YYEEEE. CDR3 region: CASSFDGRVSNEQFF. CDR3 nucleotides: TGTGCCAGCAGCTTTGACGGGAGGGTGAGCAATGAGCAGTTCTTC.

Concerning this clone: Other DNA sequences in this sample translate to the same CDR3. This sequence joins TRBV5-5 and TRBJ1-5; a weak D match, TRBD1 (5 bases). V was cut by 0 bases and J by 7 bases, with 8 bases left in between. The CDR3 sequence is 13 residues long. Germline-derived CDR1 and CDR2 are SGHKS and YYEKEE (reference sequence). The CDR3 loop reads CASSLGGGQPQHF. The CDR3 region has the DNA TGTGCCAGCAGCTTGGGGGGCGGACAGCCCCAGCATTTT.

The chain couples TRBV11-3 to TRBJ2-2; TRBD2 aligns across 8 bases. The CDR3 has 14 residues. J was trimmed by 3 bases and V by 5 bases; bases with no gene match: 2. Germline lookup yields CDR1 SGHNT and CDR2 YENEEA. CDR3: CASSLGGDTGELFF. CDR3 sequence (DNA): TGTGCCAGCAGCCTCGGGGGGGACACCGGGGAGCTGTTTTTT.

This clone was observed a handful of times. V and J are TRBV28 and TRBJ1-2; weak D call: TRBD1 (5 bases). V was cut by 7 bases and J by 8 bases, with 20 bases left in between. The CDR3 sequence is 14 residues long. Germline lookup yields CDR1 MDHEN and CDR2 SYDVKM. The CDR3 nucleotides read TGTGCCAGCACCCGTGGTGGGGACCGGGGGGGCTACACCTTC. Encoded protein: CASTRGGDRGGYTF.

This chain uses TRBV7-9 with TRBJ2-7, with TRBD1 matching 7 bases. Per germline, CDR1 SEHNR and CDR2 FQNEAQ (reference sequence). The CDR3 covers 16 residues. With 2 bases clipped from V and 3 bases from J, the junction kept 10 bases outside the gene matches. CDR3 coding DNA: TGTGCCAGCAGCTTATCTGACAGGGCGGACCGCTACGAGCAGTACTTC. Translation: CASSLSDRADRYEQYF.

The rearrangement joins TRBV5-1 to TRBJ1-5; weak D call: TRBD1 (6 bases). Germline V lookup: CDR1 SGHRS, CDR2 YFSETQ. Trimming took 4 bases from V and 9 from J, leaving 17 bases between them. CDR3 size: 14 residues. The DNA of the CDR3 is TGCGCCAGCAGCCCCGGACAGCCCCTAGGGCCCCAGCATTTT. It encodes CASSPGQPLGPQHF. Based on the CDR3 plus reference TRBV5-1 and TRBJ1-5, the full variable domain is KAGVTQTPRYLIKTRGQQVTLSCSPISGHRSVSWYQQTPGQGLQFLFEYFSETQRNKGNFPGRFSGRQFSNSRSEMNVSTLELGDSALYLCASSPGQPLGPQHFGDGTRLSIL.

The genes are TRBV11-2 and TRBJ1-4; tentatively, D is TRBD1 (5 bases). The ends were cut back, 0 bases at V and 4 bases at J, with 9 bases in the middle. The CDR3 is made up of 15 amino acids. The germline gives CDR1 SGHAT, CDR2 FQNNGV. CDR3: CASSLDDSYNEKLFF. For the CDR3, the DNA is TGTGCCAGCAGCTTAGACGACAGCTATAATGAAAAACTGTTTTTT.

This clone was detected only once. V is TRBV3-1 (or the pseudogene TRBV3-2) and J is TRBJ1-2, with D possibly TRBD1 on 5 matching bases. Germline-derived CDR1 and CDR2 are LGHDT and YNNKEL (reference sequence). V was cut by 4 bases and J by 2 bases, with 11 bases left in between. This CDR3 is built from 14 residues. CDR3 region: CASSPLRGNYGYTF. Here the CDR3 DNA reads TGTGCCAGCAGCCCCTTGCGGGGGAACTATGGCTACACCTTC.

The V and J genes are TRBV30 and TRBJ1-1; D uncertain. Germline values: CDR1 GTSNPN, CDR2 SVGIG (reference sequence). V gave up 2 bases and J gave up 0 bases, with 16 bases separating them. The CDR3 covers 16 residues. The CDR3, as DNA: TGTGCCTGGAGTCTTCAGGAGTTCCTTATGAACACTGAAGCTTTCTTT. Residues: CAWSLQEFLMNTEAFF.

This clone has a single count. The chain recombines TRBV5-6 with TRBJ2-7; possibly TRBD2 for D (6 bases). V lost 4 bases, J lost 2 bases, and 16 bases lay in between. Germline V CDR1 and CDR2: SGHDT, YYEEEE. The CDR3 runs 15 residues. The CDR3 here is CASSLAAGSPYEQYF. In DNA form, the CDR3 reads TGTGCCAGCAGCCTCGCGGCGGGGTCGCCCTACGAGCAGTACTTC.

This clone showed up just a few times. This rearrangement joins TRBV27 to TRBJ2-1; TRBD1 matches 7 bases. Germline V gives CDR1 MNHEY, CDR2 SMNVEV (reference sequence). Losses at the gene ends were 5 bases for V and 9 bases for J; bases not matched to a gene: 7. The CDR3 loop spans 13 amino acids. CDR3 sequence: CASSPPGQSEQFF. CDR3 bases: TGTGCCAGCAGTCCCCCGGGACAGAGTGAGCAGTTCTTC.

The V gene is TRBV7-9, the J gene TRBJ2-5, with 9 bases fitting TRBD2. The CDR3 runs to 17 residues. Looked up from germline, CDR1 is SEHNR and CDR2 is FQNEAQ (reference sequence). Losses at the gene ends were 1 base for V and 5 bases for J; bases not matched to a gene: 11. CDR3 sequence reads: CASSLVASGDPSETQYF. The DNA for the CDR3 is TGTGCCAGCAGCTTAGTGGCTAGCGGGGACCCTTCGGAGACCCAGTACTTC.

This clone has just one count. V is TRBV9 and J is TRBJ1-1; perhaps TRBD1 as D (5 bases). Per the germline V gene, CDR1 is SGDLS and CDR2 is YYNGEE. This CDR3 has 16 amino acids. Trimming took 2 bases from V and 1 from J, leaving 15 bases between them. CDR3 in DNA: TGTGCCAGCAGCGTCGATCCGACAGTGAAGAACACTGAAGCTTTCTTT. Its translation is CASSVDPTVKNTEAFF.

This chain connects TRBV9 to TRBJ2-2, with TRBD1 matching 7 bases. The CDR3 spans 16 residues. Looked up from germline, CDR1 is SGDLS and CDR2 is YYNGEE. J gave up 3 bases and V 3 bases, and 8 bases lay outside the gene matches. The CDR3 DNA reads TGTGCCAGCAGCGCCCCTTGGGACAGAGACACCGGGGAGCTGTTTTTT. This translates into CASSAPWDRDTGELFF.

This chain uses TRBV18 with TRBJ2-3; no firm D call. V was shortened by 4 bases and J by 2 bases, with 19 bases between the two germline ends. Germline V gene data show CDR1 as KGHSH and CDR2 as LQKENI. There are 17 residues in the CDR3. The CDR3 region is CASSLSTPGALTDTQYF. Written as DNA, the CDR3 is TGTGCCAGCTCACTCTCAACCCCTGGCGCTCTCACAGATACGCAGTATTTT.

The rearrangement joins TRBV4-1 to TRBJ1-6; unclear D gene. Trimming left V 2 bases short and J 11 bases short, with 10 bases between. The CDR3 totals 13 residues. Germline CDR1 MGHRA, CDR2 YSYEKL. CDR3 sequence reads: CASSQLTYPPLHF. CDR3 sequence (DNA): TGCGCCAGCAGCCAACTAACCTACCCACCCCTCCACTTT.

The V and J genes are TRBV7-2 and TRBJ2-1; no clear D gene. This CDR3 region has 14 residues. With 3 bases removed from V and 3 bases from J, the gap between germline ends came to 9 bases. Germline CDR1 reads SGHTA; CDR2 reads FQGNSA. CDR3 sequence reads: CASSFNLGYNEQFF. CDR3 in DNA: TGTGCCAGCAGCTTCAATCTGGGCTACAATGAGCAGTTCTTC.

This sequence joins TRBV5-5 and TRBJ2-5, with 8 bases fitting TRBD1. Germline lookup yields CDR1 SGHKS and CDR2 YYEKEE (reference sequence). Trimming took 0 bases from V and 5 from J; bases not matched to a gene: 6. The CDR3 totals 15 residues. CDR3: CASSLGTGLGETQYF. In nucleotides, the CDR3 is TGTGCCAGCAGCTTGGGGACAGGGCTTGGGGAGACCCAGTACTTC.

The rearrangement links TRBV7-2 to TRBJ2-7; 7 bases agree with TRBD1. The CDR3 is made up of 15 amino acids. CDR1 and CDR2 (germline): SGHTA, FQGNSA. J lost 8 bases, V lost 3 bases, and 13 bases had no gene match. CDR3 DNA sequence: TGTGCCAGCAGCTTGGGGTCAAGGAAACAGGGGAAGCAGTACTTC. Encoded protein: CASSLGSRKQGKQYF.